This T cell receptor beta chain originates from a study of T cells after yellow fever vaccination. Overall study findings and caveats: Although most clonotypes did not, a small share appeared in both CD4 and CD8 compartments. The study re-detected most primary-vaccination clones after the booster (roughly 95% CD4, roughly 85% CD8). The study found a weaker secondary response that peaked faster, day 5 versus 15.

A note on this clonotype: Its antigen remains unknown.

Trimming removed 4 bases at V and 7 bases at J, with 8 bases between. In germline, CDR1 is ENHRY, CDR2 SYGVKD. CDR3 length equals 12 residues. 5'RACE template switching added a universal primer site and UMIs to TCR cDNA. MiXCR, applied by TCRdb to the 5' RACE reads, yields one record per CDR3 protein. The repertoire holds some 320,000 distinct CDR3 sequences, with roughly 8.7% as singletons. The J gene is TRBJ2-1, the V gene TRBV10-3; D is uncertain. The specimen was PBMCs, collected on the day of the first yellow fever vaccination. The receptor comes from a man younger than 35 who received the YFV17D yellow fever vaccine. The CDR3 DNA reads as TGTGCCATCAGTGTAGATGGAAATGAGCAGTTCTTC. Protein sequence: CAISVDGNEQFF.